This is a list of T cell receptor beta chains from one sample in a study of blood T cell repertoires in COVID-19. Libraries were prepared by immunoSEQ multiplex PCR; TCRdb keeps only in-frame clonotypes and omits some of them. This sample has approximately 130,000 clones, with approximately 87% found just once. The sequenced sample was peripheral blood. The receptors come from a woman aged 45-60 years with acute or convalescent COVID-19. Each CDR3 is given with its conserved first and last residue. D genes are given only for firm matches. Clone size is stated in some rows and not others, as once, few, many or a class when expanded.

V gene	J gene	clone size	D gene	CDR3 DNA	CDR3 protein
TRBV9	TRBJ2-1	NA	TRBD2	TGTGCCAGCAGCCCTTTCGCTAGCGGGAACAATGAGCAGTTCTTC	CASSPFASGNNEQFF
TRBV19	TRBJ1-1	NA	NA	TGTGCCAGTAGTACCTCGGCAGGGTCGGGCGCTTTCTTT	CASSTSAGSGAFF
TRBV5-4	TRBJ2-7	NA	TRBD2	TGTGCCAGCAGCGCTTCTAGCGGGGGTGCCTACGAGCAGTACTTC	CASSASSGGAYEQYF
TRBV13	TRBJ1-2	NA	NA	TGTGCCAGCAGCCATCACAGAAATAACTATGGCTACACCTTC	CASSHHRNNYGYTF
TRBV5-1	TRBJ1-2	NA	NA	TGCGCCAGCAGCTTGCAGGGGTTGACTGACTATGGCTACACCTTC	CASSLQGLTDYGYTF
TRBV30	TRBJ2-2	NA	TRBD2	TGTGCCTGGAGGGGAGGGGCGTGGGCCGGGGAGCTGTTTTTT	CAWRGGAWAGELFF
TRBV2	TRBJ1-2	NA	NA	TGTGCCAGCACCCCCGAGGTGTATCGCTACACCTTC	CASTPEVYRYTF
TRBV2	TRBJ1-5	NA	NA	TGTGCCAGCAGCCCACTGACAGATTATCAGCCCCAGCATTTT	CASSPLTDYQPQHF
TRBV5-4	TRBJ2-7	NA	TRBD2	TGTGCCAGCAGCCTGGGGGGGCTAGCGGGGGTCTACGAGCAGTACTTC	CASSLGGLAGVYEQYF
TRBV5-1	TRBJ1-1	NA	TRBD1	TGCGCCAGCCTTGGGGCAGGGGGCGAGGACACTGAAGCTTTCTTT	CASLGAGGEDTEAFF
TRBV4-3	TRBJ2-2	few	TRBD2	TGCGCCAGCAGCCGGGGCGCGGGGGGAGCGAACACCGGGGAGCTGTTTTTT	CASSRGAGGANTGELFF
TRBV27	TRBJ1-2	NA	NA	TGTGCCAGCAGTTTGTCACGGGGCTATGGCTACACCTTC	CASSLSRGYGYTF
TRBV7-2	TRBJ2-3	NA	TRBD1	TGTGCCAGCAGCTTAACCGGGACAGGGGCGGGAGATACGCAGTATTTT	CASSLTGTGAGDTQYF
TRBV10-3	TRBJ1-3	NA	TRBD1	TGTGCCATGACAGGGGCAGGAAACACCATATATTTT	CAMTGAGNTIYF
TRBV6-5	TRBJ1-3	NA	NA	TGTGCCAGCAGACAGATCGCTGGAAACACCATATATTTT	CASRQIAGNTIYF
TRBV9	TRBJ1-2	NA	TRBD1	TGTGCCAGCAGCGTCAGGGACAGCTATGGCTACACCTTC	CASSVRDSYGYTF
TRBV21-1	TRBJ1-2	few	NA	TGTGCCAGTGGGGAAGACAGTAGGATCTATGGCTACACCTTC	CASGEDSRIYGYTF
TRBV12-3/TRBV12-4	TRBJ2-5	NA	TRBD1	TGTGCCAGCAGAAGGACAGGGAATACCCAGTACTTC	CASRRTGNTQYF
TRBV4-3	TRBJ2-7	NA	NA	TGCGCCAGCAGCCAAGATTTGGGCAGTACTTACGAGCAGTACTTC	CASSQDLGSTYEQYF
TRBV30	TRBJ2-5	NA	TRBD1	TGTGCCTGGAGTCGACAGGGGGAGACCCAGTACTTC	CAWSRQGETQYF
TRBV6-5	TRBJ2-1	NA	NA	TGTGCCAGCAGTCCGATCACGGAGAGGGTTGAGCAGTTCTTC	CASSPITERVEQFF
TRBV6-2/TRBV6-3	TRBJ1-2	NA	NA	TGTGCCAGCAGTAAGAAGGGGCTCTATGGCTACACCTTC	CASSKKGLYGYTF
TRBV20-1	TRBJ1-1	NA	NA	TGCAGTGCTAGTGGTGGAGGTATGAACACTGAAGCTTTCTTT	CSASGGGMNTEAFF
TRBV19	TRBJ2-5	NA	TRBD1	TGTGCCAGTAAACCGGGACAGGGAAGAATCGAGACCCAGTACTTC	CASKPGQGRIETQYF
TRBV4-3	TRBJ1-1	NA	TRBD1	TGCGCCAGCAGCCAAGATTGGAGGAACAGGGGAGCTTTCTTT	CASSQDWRNRGAFF
TRBV13	TRBJ2-3	NA	TRBD1	TGTGCCAGCAGCTTAGGCCTCAGAGGGGGCGCCTCAGATACGCAGTATTTT	CASSLGLRGGASDTQYF
TRBV4-3	TRBJ1-2	NA	TRBD1	TGCGCCAGCAGCCAGCCCGGGACAGGGGCCAGGGGTGGTGGCTACACCTTC	CASSQPGTGARGGGYTF
TRBV5-8	TRBJ2-1	once	TRBD2	TGTGCCAGCAGCTTGGTCCTAGCGGAGAACAGTGAGCAGTTCTTC	CASSLVLAENSEQFF
TRBV18	TRBJ1-6	NA	NA	TGTGCCAGCTCACGGGAGGGACACCCCTTCCACTTT	CASSREGHPFHF
TRBV29-1	TRBJ2-3	few	TRBD2	TGCAGCGTTGGGACTAGCGCCCTGCCAGATACGCAGTATTTT	CSVGTSALPDTQYF
TRBV4-1	TRBJ2-4	NA	NA	TGCGCCAGCAGCTACCCGGGAGCCAAAAACATTCAGTACTTC	CASSYPGAKNIQYF